The 20 T cell receptor beta chains given below trace back to one sample, sequenced in a study of cytomegalovirus exposure and HLA in healthy donors. PCR was performed using 60 Vbeta and 13 Jbeta primers. Profiled with immunoSEQ multiplex PCR; TCRdb holds only in-frame clones, not every one. The sample lists 150,000 to 200,000 clones, 75% to 80% occurring once. The sequenced material came from PBMCs. The receptor set was obtained from a woman aged 45-59 years in good health and CMV-seropositive.

V is TRBV11-2 and J is TRBJ2-7; weak D call: TRBD1 (6 bases). Trimming removed 1 base at V and 4 bases at J, with 14 bases between. CDR1 and CDR2 (germline): SGHAT, FQNNGV. There are 15 residues in the CDR3. CDR3 DNA sequence: TGTGCCAGCAGCTTAGGTGGTGCAGGGGCTTACGAGCAGTACTTC. This translates into CASSLGGAGAYEQYF.

This clone turned up a few times. The rearrangement joins TRBV28 to TRBJ1-1, with D maybe TRBD1 (5 bases). V gave up 5 bases and J gave up 5 bases, with 15 bases separating them. Germline V gene data show CDR1 as MDHEN and CDR2 as SYDVKM. The CDR3 runs 14 residues. CDR3 coding DNA: TGTGCCAGCAGTCCTGGGGGGGGAGGGACTGAAGCTTTCTTT. This translates into CASSPGGGGTEAFF.

This chain links TRBV7-9 with TRBJ2-7; D might be TRBD2 (7 bases). Trimming took 2 bases from V and 2 from J, leaving 22 bases between them. The CDR3 spans 18 residues. Germline V lookup: CDR1 SEHNR, CDR2 FQNEAQ (reference sequence). The CDR3 coding sequence is TGTGCCAGCAGCTTAAGAGGGGGGGGGAGCGGACCCACCTACGAGCAGTACTTC. Its protein product is CASSLRGGGSGPTYEQYF. Together with reference TRBV7-9 and TRBJ2-7, the CDR3 gives the full variable domain: DTGVSQNPRHKITKRGQNVTFRCDPISEHNRLYWYRQTLGQGPEFLTYFQNEAQLEKSRLLSDRFSAERPKGSFSTLEIQRTEQGDSAMYLCASSLRGGGSGPTYEQYFGPGTRLTVT.

The chain joins TRBV2 to TRBJ1-4, with TRBD1 as a possible D gene (6 bases). Germline CDR1 and CDR2: SNHLY and FYNNEI. V lost 6 bases to trimming and J lost 0 bases, with 11 bases between them. The CDR3 is 15 residues long. CDR3 loop: CASREQGATNEKLFF. The DNA of the CDR3 is TGTGCCAGCAGGGAACAGGGCGCAACTAATGAAAAACTGTTTTTT.

CDR3 nucleotide sequence: TGCAGCGTTGACCCGGACAGGGGAGAGACCCAGTACTTC. It codes for CSVDPDRGETQYF. V gene TRBV29-1 combines with J gene TRBJ2-5, with 9 bases aligning to TRBD1. There are 13 residues in the CDR3. Trimming removed 3 bases from V and 4 bases from J; junction bases left unmatched: 3. Germline CDR1 and CDR2: SQVTM and ANQGSEA.

The gene calls are TRBV4-3 and TRBJ2-7; 7 bases fit TRBD1. With V trimmed by 0 bases and J by 6 bases, 11 bases remained unmatched. Germline CDR1 is LGHNA and CDR2 is YSLEER. The CDR3 runs to 16 residues. This chain's CDR3 is CASSQDWGGQVGEQYF. The CDR3 coding sequence is TGCGCCAGCAGCCAAGATTGGGGCGGACAGGTCGGCGAGCAGTACTTC.

This chain joins TRBV28 and TRBJ1-5; a weak D match, TRBD1 (6 bases). V lost 6 bases and J 5 bases, leaving 26 bases between the germline ends. The CDR3 totals 18 residues. Germline V CDR1 and CDR2: MDHEN, SYDVKM. The CDR3 loop reads CASSSRPGDTRSYQPQHF. The CDR3 bases are TGTGCCAGCAGCTCCCGGCCTGGGGACACACGCTCCTATCAGCCCCAGCATTTT.

In its sample, this clone was seen once. The chain links TRBV6-6 to TRBJ2-5; perhaps TRBD1 as D (5 bases). The CDR3 runs 14 residues. Germline V gives CDR1 MNHNY, CDR2 SVGAGI (reference sequence). V lost 2 bases and J lost 5, with 12 bases in between. This CDR3 reads CASSYLGPGETQYF. CDR3 sequence (DNA): TGTGCCAGCAGTTACCTCGGGCCAGGGGAGACCCAGTACTTC.

This CDR3 is CASSRRTGGVEKLFF. The CDR3 DNA sequence: TGTGCCAGCAGTCGACGGACAGGGGGTGTTGAAAAACTGTTTTTT. The chain is built from TRBV5-6 and TRBJ1-4; 10 nucleotides match TRBD1. V was pared by 5 bases and J by 7 bases, with 8 bases of the junction left unmatched. Germline V CDR1 and CDR2: SGHDT, YYEEEE. The CDR3 contains 15 residues. Using reference TRBV5-6 and TRBJ1-4 for the parts outside the CDR3, the full variable domain is DAGVTQSPTHLIKTRGQQVTLRCSPKSGHDTVSWYQQALGQGPQFIFQYYEEEERQRGNFPDRFSGHQFPNYSSELNVNALLLGDSALYLCASSRRTGGVEKLFFGSGTQLSVL.

CDR3 region: CASSLGTGGETQYF. The CDR3 bases are TGTGCCAGCAGCTTAGGGACGGGGGGAGAGACCCAGTACTTC. This chain links TRBV7-2 with TRBJ2-5; 7 bases line up with TRBD2. V lost 1 base to trimming and J lost 4 bases; unmatched junction nucleotides: 3. The CDR3 is 14 residues long. Germline lookup yields CDR1 SGHTA and CDR2 FQGNSA. The full variable domain, rest sourced from reference TRBV7-2 and TRBJ2-5, is GAGVSQSPSNKVTEKGKDVELRCDPISGHTALYWYRQSLGQGLEFLIYFQGNSAPDKSGLPSDRFSAERTGGSVSTLTIQRTQQEDSAVYLCASSLGTGGETQYFGPGTRLLVL.

The rearrangement joins TRBV6-5 to TRBJ2-7, with 8 positions matching TRBD1. The CDR3 totals 14 residues. V was clipped by 6 bases and J by 5 bases; unmatched bases: 9. The V gene's germline CDR1 is MNHEY and CDR2 SVGAGI. CDR3 nucleotide sequence: TGTGCCAGCAGCAGACGAAGGACAGGGCACGAGCAGTACTTC. Its protein is CASSRRRTGHEQYF.

This sequence joins TRBV4-2 and TRBJ2-3, with 7 bases that match TRBD1. CDR1 is LGHNA and CDR2 is YNFKEQ in the germline V gene. V was clipped by 4 bases and J by 1 base; unmatched bases: 5. The CDR3 contains 15 residues. The CDR3 reads CASSLTDRGTDTQYF. Written as DNA, the CDR3 is TGTGCCAGCAGCCTAACCGACAGGGGCACAGATACGCAGTATTTT.

The chain joins TRBV5-1 to TRBJ1-2, with 8 bases lining up with TRBD1. V lost 4 bases and J lost 6; bases outside the gene matches: 5. Germline V lookup: CDR1 SGHRS, CDR2 YFSETQ. The CDR3 totals 13 residues. DNA for the CDR3: TGCGCCAGCAGCCCCACGACAGGGGATGGCTACACCTTC. Its translation: CASSPTTGDGYTF.

As to this clone: It is likely a read error, because the conserved phenylalanine at the end of the CDR3 is missing. The chain carries TRBV4-1 and TRBJ2-4, with 8 bases matching TRBD2. Per the germline V gene, CDR1 is MGHRA and CDR2 is YSYEKL. CDR3 length equals 18 residues. Losses at the gene ends were 0 bases for V and 2 bases for J; bases not matched to a gene: 9. The CDR3 reads CASSQDPGGAVTKNIQYV. The CDR3 DNA is TGCGCCAGCAGCCAAGATCCGGGAGGGGCAGTAACCAAAAACATTCAGTACGTC.

The chain is built from TRBV28 and TRBJ1-1; 7 bases align to TRBD1. V was pared by 7 bases and J by 6 bases, with 11 bases of the junction left unmatched. CDR1 MDHEN and CDR2 SYDVKM come from the germline V gene. The CDR3 spans 14 residues. The CDR3 sequence is CASNGGGLKSEAFF. Here the CDR3 DNA reads TGTGCCAGCAACGGAGGGGGCCTAAAGTCTGAAGCTTTCTTT.

The V call is TRBV6-6, the J call TRBJ2-3, with 7 bases aligning to TRBD2. After removal of 9 bases from V and 6 bases from J, the junction contained 15 bases not matched to a gene. In germline, CDR1 is MNHNY, CDR2 SVGAGI (reference sequence). This CDR3 contains 15 residues. CDR3 residues: CASTRTSGNSDTQYF. CDR3 nucleotide sequence: TGTGCCAGTACCCGGACTAGTGGTAACTCCGATACGCAGTATTTT.

V gene TRBV11-2 combines with J gene TRBJ2-2, with 10 bases matching TRBD2. The germline gives CDR1 SGHAT, CDR2 FQNNGV. V was pared by 3 bases and J by 4 bases, with 5 bases of the junction left unmatched. The CDR3 length is 16 residues. The CDR3 nucleotides are TGTGCCAGCAGCTTGATTACTAGCGGGACCACCGGGGAGCTGTTTTTT. Amino acids: CASSLITSGTTGELFF. Using reference TRBV11-2 and TRBJ2-2 for the parts outside the CDR3, the full variable domain is EAGVAQSPRYKIIEKRQSVAFWCNPISGHATLYWYQQILGQGPKLLIQFQNNGVVDDSQLPKDRFSAERLKGVDSTLKIQPAKLEDSAVYLCASSLITSGTTGELFFGEGSRLTVL.

This clone was seen more than once but under ten times. V gene TRBV19 combines with J gene TRBJ2-1; D is possibly TRBD2 (7 bases). Germline V gene data show CDR1 as LNHDA and CDR2 as SQIVND (reference sequence). The V end was cut by 4 bases, the J end by 8 bases, with 21 bases between. The CDR3 loop spans 16 amino acids. CDR3 in amino acids: CASSTPLGGPRDEQFF. The CDR3 nucleotides are TGTGCCAGTAGTACGCCTCTCGGGGGGCCACGAGATGAGCAGTTCTTC.

This clone was observed a single time. This sequence joins TRBV7-9 and TRBJ1-1, with TRBD1 matching over 9 bases. V lost 6 bases to trimming and J lost 12 bases; unmatched junction nucleotides: 11. The CDR3 consists of 13 residues. Germline CDR1 is SEHNR and CDR2 is FQNEAQ (reference sequence). The CDR3 loop is CASRPTGTGRSFF. In nucleotides, the CDR3 is TGTGCCAGCAGACCTACCGGGACAGGGCGATCTTTCTTT.

This chain connects TRBV25-1 to TRBJ2-5, with D possibly TRBD1 on 6 matching bases. This CDR3 contains 15 residues. The V gene lost 0 bases and the J gene lost 5 bases, with 13 bases spanning the gap. CDR1 is MGHDK, CDR2 SYGVNS, per germline. The CDR3 DNA is TGTGCCAGCAGTGAATATACAGGGCTGGGGGAGACCCAGTACTTC. It translates to CASSEYTGLGETQYF.